This T cell receptor (beta chain) was found in a study of low-dose radiotherapy and immunotherapy resistance in tumors. Background on the study: Cohort 2 patients were irradiated with 1 Gy every two weeks, reaching 13 Gy over 26 weeks.

This clonotype came up a few times. Time point denoted: before trial treatment. This CDR3 contains 14 residues. The germline CDR1 and CDR2 sequences are MRHNA and SNTAGT. V lost 6 bases and J lost 1, with 12 bases in between. Priming of first-strand cDNA relied on TRAV- and TRBV-specific primers (covering alpha and beta chains). Amplification, which lasted 20 to 25 PCR cycles, used a constant-region primer and V-primer adapter to amplify TCRs. TCRdb reprocessed the reads via MiXCR and lists one record per CDR3 protein. The table has 80,000 to 90,000 distinct CDR3 sequences, roughly a sixth seen once; the top ten hold roughly 2.8%.

The chain is built from TRBV6-4 and TRBJ1-1; TRBD1 is a possible D gene (6 bases). The TCR originated in a male donor with prostate cancer. The source material was PBMCs, sampled before treatment. The CDR3 region is CASRGGVSNTEAFF. The CDR3 DNA reads TGTGCCAGCAGAGGGGGTGTTTCGAACACTGAAGCTTTCTTT.